One and the same sample provided the 21 T cell receptor beta chains below, sequenced in a study of blood T cell repertoires in COVID-19. The method was immunoSEQ multiplex PCR; TCRdb's version includes in-frame clones alone and lacks a portion of them. The table lists some 330,000 clones, about nine tenths of them singletons, with 3.5% to 4.5% in the top ten. The sample consisted of PBMCs or T cells enriched from blood (not recorded which). These receptors originate from a man aged 30 to 45 who had recovered from COVID-19.

The chain carries TRBV7-9 and TRBJ1-6; D is unclear. This CDR3 contains 14 residues. V dropped 10 bases and J dropped 5 bases, with 15 bases sitting between them. In germline, CDR1 is SEHNR, CDR2 FQNEAQ (reference sequence). CDR3 nucleotides: TGTGCCAACTCCGAGGTAGAAAATAATTCACCCCTCCACTTT. Its translation: CANSEVENNSPLHF. Variable domain in full (rest from reference TRBV7-9 and TRBJ1-6): DTGVSQNPRHKITKRGQNVTFRCDPISEHNRLYWYRQTLGQGPEFLTYFQNEAQLEKSRLLSDRFSAERPKGSFSTLEIQRTEQGDSAMYLCANSEVENNSPLHFGNGTRLTVT.

The rearrangement uses TRBV5-1 and TRBJ1-6; the match to TRBD1 covers 8 bases. This CDR3 has 17 residues. After removal of 3 bases from V and 8 bases from J, the junction contained 13 bases not matched to a gene. Germline loops: CDR1 SGHRS, CDR2 YFSETQ. The CDR3 sequence: CASSSPPGQEGYSPLHF. CDR3 sequence (DNA): TGCGCCAGCAGCTCCCCGCCGGGACAGGAGGGGTATTCACCCCTCCACTTT.

This chain uses TRBV6-6 with TRBJ1-2; 7 bases are shared with TRBD1. This CDR3 spans 15 amino acids. The germline gives CDR1 MNHNY, CDR2 SVGAGI (reference sequence). V shed 4 bases and J 5 bases; nucleotides not matched to a gene: 10. The CDR3 sequence is CASSSPPATGYGYTF. CDR3 in DNA: TGTGCCAGCAGTTCTCCCCCGGCGACAGGGTATGGCTACACCTTC.

This clone was found a few times. The chain recombines TRBV5-6 with TRBJ2-2; D gene ambiguous. The germline CDR1 and CDR2 sequences are SGHDT and YYEEEE. With 7 bases removed from V and 3 bases from J, the gap between germline ends came to 19 bases. This CDR3 has 16 amino acids. The CDR3 loop reads CASETTTYRDTGELFF. CDR3 bases: TGTGCCAGCGAAACCACTACTTACCGGGACACCGGGGAGCTGTTTTTT.

The chain is built from TRBV27 and TRBJ1-4, with TRBD1 matching 7 bases. The CDR3 is made up of 15 amino acids. Germline CDR1 MNHEY, CDR2 SMNVEV (reference sequence). Trimming at V came to 7 bases and at J to 3 bases, leaving 8 bases not matched to a gene. DNA for the CDR3: TGTGCCAGCAACTCGGGAGGGGGCCCTAATGAAAAACTGTTTTTT. Translated: CASNSGGGPNEKLFF. Variable domain in full (rest from reference TRBV27 and TRBJ1-4): EAQVTQNPRYLITVTGKKLTVTCSQNMNHEYMSWYRQDPGLGLRQIYYSMNVEVTDKGDVPEGYKVSRKEKRNFPLILESPSPNQTSLYFCASNSGGGPNEKLFFGSGTQLSVL.

V usage is TRBV4-1 and J usage is TRBJ1-3; a possible D gene is TRBD1 (6 bases). The germline V gene encodes CDR1 MGHRA and CDR2 YSYEKL. The CDR3 totals 17 residues. V was shortened by 1 base and J by 3 bases, with 16 bases between the two germline ends. The DNA for the CDR3 is TGCGCCAGCAGCCAAGTAGCAGGGGTTGGGGGTGGAAACACCATATATTTT. Its protein product is CASSQVAGVGGGNTIYF.

The sample holds a few counts of this clone. The chain couples TRBV19 to TRBJ2-1, with D possibly TRBD2 on 6 matching bases. V lost 3 bases and J lost 4, with 16 bases in between. From germline, CDR1 is LNHDA and CDR2 SQIVND (reference sequence). This CDR3 comprises 16 residues. CDR3 bases: TGTGCCAGTAGTATCCTAGCAGGGAGCGGGTACAATGAGCAGTTCTTC. Translated: CASSILAGSGYNEQFF.

This chain joins TRBV29-1 and TRBJ1-1, with D unresolved. The CDR3 contains 12 residues. Germline V CDR1 and CDR2: SQVTM, ANQGSEA. V lost 4 bases and J 6 bases, leaving 12 bases between the germline ends. CDR3 sequence: CSVVGGGAEAFF. The CDR3 DNA reads TGCAGCGTTGTGGGAGGCGGGGCTGAAGCTTTCTTT.

In regard to this clone: The same CDR3 is also encoded by other DNA sequences in this sample. The rearrangement joins TRBV12-3 or TRBV12-4 to TRBJ1-2; 7 bases match TRBD1. The J segment lost 3 bases and the V segment lost 5 bases, leaving 3 bases of the junction unmatched. The CDR3 runs 13 residues. CDR3 coding DNA: TGTGCCAGCAGTCTTACAGGGGACTATGGCTACACCTTC. Encoded protein: CASSLTGDYGYTF.

The chain has TRBV3-1 (or the pseudogene TRBV3-2) and TRBJ2-3, with 7 nucleotides matching TRBD2. V was clipped by 4 bases and J by 6 bases; unmatched bases: 4. The CDR3 runs to 13 residues. Germline CDR1 reads LGHDT; CDR2 reads YNNKEL (reference sequence). In nucleotides, the CDR3 is TGTGCCAGCAGCCCGGGGGGTGCGGATACGCAGTATTTT. It translates to CASSPGGADTQYF.

This clone is a singleton in its sample. This chain links TRBV6-5 with TRBJ1-5; 7 bases match TRBD1. The germline gives CDR1 MNHEY, CDR2 SVGAGI. The V segment lost 6 bases and the J segment 1 base; nucleotides outside the gene matches: 6. This CDR3 is built from 15 residues. For the CDR3, the DNA is TGTGCCAGCAGCCAAATACAGGGGAGCAATCAGCCCCAGCATTTT. This translates into CASSQIQGSNQPQHF.

This clone showed up just a few times. V gene TRBV6-2 or TRBV6-3 combines with J gene TRBJ2-2; 7 bases are shared with TRBD1. Germline V gene sequence: CDR1 MNHEY, CDR2 SVGEGT. The CDR3 totals 15 residues. The junction had 6 bases not matched to a gene; V was cut back by 2 bases and J by 6 bases. CDR3 protein: CASSYVWTGPGELFF. In DNA, the CDR3 is TGTGCCAGCAGTTACGTATGGACAGGCCCCGGGGAGCTGTTTTTT.

The chain uses TRBV27 and TRBJ1-1; 10 positions match TRBD1. Germline V gene lookup returns CDR1 MNHEY and CDR2 SMNVEV (reference sequence). There are 17 residues in the CDR3. V shed 5 bases and J 4 bases; nucleotides not matched to a gene: 13. Written as DNA, the CDR3 is TGTGCCAGCAGTCACTTCCCGGGACAGGGGTCGGGCACTGAAGCTTTCTTT. Its protein is CASSHFPGQGSGTEAFF.

J is TRBJ1-5 and V is TRBV19, with 10 bases matching TRBD1. Looked up from germline, CDR1 is LNHDA and CDR2 is SQIVND (reference sequence). After removal of 4 bases from V and 2 bases from J, the junction contained 8 bases not matched to a gene. This CDR3 region has 17 residues. The CDR3 protein is CASSTGTGEIGNQPQHF. For the CDR3, the DNA is TGTGCCAGTAGTACCGGGACAGGGGAGATCGGCAATCAGCCCCAGCATTTT.

The chain is built from TRBV4-1 and TRBJ2-7; a weak D match, TRBD2 (5 bases). The CDR3 is 15 residues long. Germline V gives CDR1 MGHRA, CDR2 YSYEKL. V was clipped by 4 bases and J by 2 bases, with 15 bases between them. Written as DNA, the CDR3 is TGCGCCAGCAGCCCCTCATTCGGGGTCACCTACGAGCAGTACTTC. Translating it yields CASSPSFGVTYEQYF.

This clone appeared once. The CDR3 region has the DNA TGTGCCATCAAAGCAGGTGTGGACGAGCAGTACTTC. Residues: CAIKAGVDEQYF. This sequence joins TRBV10-3 and TRBJ2-7; D unresolved. This CDR3 region has 12 residues. Germline CDR1 is ENHRY and CDR2 is SYGVKD. V shed 7 bases and J shed 5 bases, with 12 bases lying between them.

This rearrangement joins TRBV21-1 to TRBJ1-1; TRBD1, the table's D call, was not compared with the DNA. TRBV21-1 is given as a pseudogene. The CDR3 contains 15 residues. The CDR3 sequence is CASSTRDRGRSVPFF. Here the CDR3 DNA reads TGTGCCAGCAGCACCCGGGACAGGGGGCGGTCAGTTCCTTTCTTT.

This chain joins TRBV5-4 and TRBJ2-7; D is perhaps TRBD1 (6 bases). The CDR3 sequence is 13 residues long. The germline V gene encodes CDR1 SGHNT and CDR2 YYREEE (reference sequence). Trimming removed 2 bases at V and 6 bases at J, with 12 bases between. The CDR3 region is CASSFLGGAEQYF. For the CDR3, the DNA is TGTGCCAGCAGCTTTTTAGGGGGTGCCGAGCAGTACTTC.

This chain links TRBV11-2 with TRBJ1-1; no firm D call. This CDR3 is 15 amino acids long. Trimming left V 1 base short and J 2 bases short, with 11 bases between. The germline V gene encodes CDR1 SGHAT and CDR2 FQNNGV. The CDR3 here is CASSLVGQVNTEAFF. The DNA for the CDR3 is TGTGCCAGCAGCTTAGTAGGCCAGGTTAACACTGAAGCTTTCTTT.

The chain links TRBV6-4 to TRBJ2-1, with 10 positions matching TRBD1. The CDR3 has 14 amino acids. Germline V gene data show CDR1 as MRHNA and CDR2 as SNTAGT. V shed 5 bases, J shed 8 bases, and the junction held 6 bases outside the gene matches. The CDR3 coding sequence is TGTGCCAGCAGTCGCGGACAGGGGGAGGATGAGCAGTTCTTC. Translating gives CASSRGQGEDEQFF.

CDR3 loop: CASSPSPGDTGELFF. DNA of the CDR3: TGTGCCAGCAGTCCGAGCCCGGGGGACACCGGGGAGCTGTTTTTT. The chain uses TRBV9 and TRBJ2-2; the D gene is possibly TRBD2 (6 bases). Germline lookup yields CDR1 SGDLS and CDR2 YYNGEE. Trimming cost V 5 bases and J 3 bases, with 14 bases left between them. The CDR3 loop spans 15 amino acids.